The clone carrying this T cell receptor (beta chain) showed up just once. These data originate in a study of blood T cell repertoires in COVID-19. The CDR3 loop spans 13 amino acids. J lost 9 bases, V lost 2 bases, and 4 bases had no gene match. In germline, CDR1 is SGHRS, CDR2 YFSETQ. In the authors' methods: Reference gene primer amplification gave estimated nucleated cell counts. Assay used: immunoSEQ multiplex PCR; TCRdb lists only in-frame clones, some missing. Clone size and V and J calls were adopted from that table, with D and trimming inferred from the DNA. There are roughly 140,000 clones in the sample; over 75% occur only once, and around 3.3% lies in the top ten.

The sequence was collected from a woman in her sixties with active COVID-19. Sequenced material: peripheral blood. The chain recombines TRBV5-1 with TRBJ2-1; 8 nucleotides agree with TRBD1. The CDR3 spells CASSLQGGFEQFF. In nucleotides, the CDR3 is TGCGCCAGCAGCTTACAGGGGGGATTTGAGCAGTTCTTC.